The rows below give T cell receptor beta chains drawn from one sample of a study of shared clonotypes between healthy human individuals. Generated by immunoSEQ multiplex PCR, the TCRdb table keeps only in-frame clones and is missing some. This sample has about 2 million clones, with about 95% found just once. Sequencing used naive CD8+ T cells sorted from blood. These receptor sequences come from a man aged 18 to 30 in good health. Both conserved end residues are part of each CDR3. Fields, in order: J gene, V gene, D gene, CDR3 DNA, CDR3 protein. A D gene is named only where the DNA matches it firmly.

TRBJ1-2,TRBV5-8,-,TGTGCCAGCAGCGAGGACATGAGCCATAACTATGGCTACACCTTC,CASSEDMSHNYGYTF
TRBJ1-2,TRBV2,-,TGTGCCAGCAGGCCGGGATACGATGGCTACACCTTC,CASRPGYDGYTF
TRBJ2-7,TRBV5-8,TRBD1,TGTGCCACCCGGACAGGGTGGGACTACGAGCAGTACTTC,CATRTGWDYEQYF
TRBJ2-7,TRBV28,-,TGTGCCAGCAGTCCCACAGTTTTGGCAGGTGAAATGAACAACGAGCAGTACTTC,CASSPTVLAGEMNNEQYF
TRBJ2-7,TRBV4-1,-,TGCGCCAGCAGCCAATACCAGGAGCCACCCTCCTACGAGCAGTACTTC,CASSQYQEPPSYEQYF
TRBJ2-7,TRBV5-1,-,TGCGCCAGCAGCTTAGGGTGGGGAGGTAACTACGAGCAGTACTTC,CASSLGWGGNYEQYF
TRBJ2-3,TRBV9,TRBD2,TGTGCCAGCAGCCCCTTCGCTAGCGGGTCTAGCACAGATACGCAGTATTTT,CASSPFASGSSTDTQYF
TRBJ2-1,TRBV4-1,-,TGCGCCAGCAGCCCCAGGGGGGGGACGATATCCTACAATGAGCAGTTCTTC,CASSPRGGTISYNEQFF
TRBJ1-2,TRBV2,-,TGTGCCAGCAGTGAAGAGGGACACCACTATGGCTACACCTTC,CASSEEGHHYGYTF
TRBJ1-1,TRBV27,-,TGTGCCAGCAGTTTCGGTTTGAACACTGAAGCTTTCTTT,CASSFGLNTEAFF
TRBJ2-7,TRBV27,TRBD1,TGTGCCAGCAGTCCAATATCAGGACAGGCAGGGGAGCAGTACTTC,CASSPISGQAGEQYF
TRBJ2-2,TRBV27,TRBD2,TGTGCCAGCAGTCCGACTAGCGGGGGGACCGGGGAGCTGTTTTTT,CASSPTSGGTGELFF
TRBJ1-1,TRBV30,TRBD1,TGTGCCTGGAGTACAGGGGGCGAGGGAGCTTTCTTT,CAWSTGGEGAFF
TRBJ2-3,TRBV30,TRBD2,TGTGCCTGGAGTCCAGCGGGGCCCACAGATACGCAGTATTTT,CAWSPAGPTDTQYF